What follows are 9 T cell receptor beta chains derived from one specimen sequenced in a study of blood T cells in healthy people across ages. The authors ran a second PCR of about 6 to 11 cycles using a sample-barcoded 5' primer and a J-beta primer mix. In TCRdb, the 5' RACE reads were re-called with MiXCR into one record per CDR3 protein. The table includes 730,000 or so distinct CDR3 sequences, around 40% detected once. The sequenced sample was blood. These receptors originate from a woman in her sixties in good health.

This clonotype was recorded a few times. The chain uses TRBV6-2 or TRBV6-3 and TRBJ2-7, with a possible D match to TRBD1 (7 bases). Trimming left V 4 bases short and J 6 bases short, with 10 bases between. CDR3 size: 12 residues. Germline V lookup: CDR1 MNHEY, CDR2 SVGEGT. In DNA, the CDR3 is TGTGCCAGCAGTTTCCAGGGGGGCGAGCAGTACTTC. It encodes CASSFQGGEQYF.

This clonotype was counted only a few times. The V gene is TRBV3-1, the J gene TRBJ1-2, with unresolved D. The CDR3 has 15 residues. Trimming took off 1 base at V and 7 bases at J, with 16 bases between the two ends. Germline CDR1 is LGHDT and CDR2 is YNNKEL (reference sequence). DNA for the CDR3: TGTGCCAGCAGCCAAGTGACGGGGTTAGAGGGTGGCTACACCTTC. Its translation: CASSQVTGLEGGYTF.

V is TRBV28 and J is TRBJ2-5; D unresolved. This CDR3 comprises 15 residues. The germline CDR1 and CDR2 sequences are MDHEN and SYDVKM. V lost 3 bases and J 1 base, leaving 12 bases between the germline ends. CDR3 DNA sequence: TGTGCCAGCAGTTTTGTGAGTTATGCCCAAGAGACCCAGTACTTC. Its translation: CASSFVSYAQETQYF.

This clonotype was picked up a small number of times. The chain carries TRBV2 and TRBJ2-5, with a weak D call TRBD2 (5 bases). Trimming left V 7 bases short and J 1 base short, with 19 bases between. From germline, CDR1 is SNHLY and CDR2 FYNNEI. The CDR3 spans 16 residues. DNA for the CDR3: TGTGCCAGCATTTTAGACGGAGGTAATCGCCAAGAGACCCAGTACTTC. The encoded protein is CASILDGGNRQETQYF.

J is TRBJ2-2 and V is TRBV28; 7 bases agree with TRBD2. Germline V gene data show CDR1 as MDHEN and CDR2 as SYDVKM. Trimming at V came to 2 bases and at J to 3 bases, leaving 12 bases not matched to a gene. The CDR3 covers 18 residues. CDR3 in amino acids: CASSLRAGRGYYTGELFF. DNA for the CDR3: TGTGCCAGCAGTTTACGCGCAGGGAGGGGTTATTACACCGGGGAGCTGTTTTTT. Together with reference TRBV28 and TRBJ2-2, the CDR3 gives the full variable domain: DVKVTQSSRYLVKRTGEKVFLECVQDMDHENMFWYRQDPGLGLRLIYFSYDVKMKEKGDIPEGYSVSREKKERFSLILESASTNQTSMYLCASSLRAGRGYYTGELFFGEGSRLTVL.

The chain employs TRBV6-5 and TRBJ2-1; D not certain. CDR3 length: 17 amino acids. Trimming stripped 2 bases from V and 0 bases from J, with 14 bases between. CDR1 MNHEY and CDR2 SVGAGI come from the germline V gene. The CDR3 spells CASSYNPSSGSYNEQFF. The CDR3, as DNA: TGTGCCAGCAGTTACAATCCATCATCTGGCTCCTACAATGAGCAGTTCTTC.

In DNA, the CDR3 is TGTGCCAGCAGCTTAGCGCCCGGGACTTACACCGGGGAGCTGTTTTTT. Translating it yields CASSLAPGTYTGELFF. The chain has TRBV7-6 and TRBJ2-2; D is possibly TRBD2 (6 bases). Germline V CDR1 and CDR2: SGHVS, FNYEAQ. CDR3 length equals 16 residues. V was trimmed by 0 bases and J by 3 bases, leaving 11 bases between them.

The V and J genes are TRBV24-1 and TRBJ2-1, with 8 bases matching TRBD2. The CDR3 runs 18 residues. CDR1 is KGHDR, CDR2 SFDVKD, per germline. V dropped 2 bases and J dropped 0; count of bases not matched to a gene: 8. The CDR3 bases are TGTGCCACCAGTGATTCGAAACTTAGCGGGAACTCCTACAATGAGCAGTTCTTC. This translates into CATSDSKLSGNSYNEQFF.

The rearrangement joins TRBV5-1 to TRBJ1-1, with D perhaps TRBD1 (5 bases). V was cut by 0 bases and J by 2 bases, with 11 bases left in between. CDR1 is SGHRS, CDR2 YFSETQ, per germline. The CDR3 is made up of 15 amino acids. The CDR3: CASSLDQTVNTEAFF. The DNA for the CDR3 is TGCGCCAGCAGCTTGGATCAGACAGTCAACACTGAAGCTTTCTTT.